The present T cell receptor (beta chain) was sequenced within a study of beta chain features in type 1 diabetes. Overall study results and limits: Shortening that was moderate but significant affected the TCRB CDR3s of Type 1 diabetes patients in all four CD4+ subsets.

Since all of the isolated RNA was reverse transcribed, expressed TCRB transcripts were what got sequenced. Repertoires were generated with immunoSEQ multiplex PCR, while TCRdb's copy carries only in-frame clones and drops some. The table shows hundreds of thousands of clones, with roughly 13% occurring only once. Notes on this clone: What it recognizes is unknown.

Germline V lookup: CDR1 GTSNPN, CDR2 SVGIG (reference sequence). The CDR3 extends over 13 amino acids. Trimming took 5 bases from V and 7 from J, leaving 17 bases between them. This TCR came from a young man with type 1 diabetes. Sequenced input: naive CD4+ T cells from blood. V usage is TRBV30 and J usage is TRBJ1-2, with D possibly TRBD1 on 5 matching bases. In nucleotides, the CDR3 is TGTGCCTGGCGCCCTCTCCAGGGAGGTGGCTACACCTTC. It specifies CAWRPLQGGGYTF.